The clone carrying this TCR beta chain was seen ten or more times. The record originates from a study of neurological immune-mediated disorders. cDNA synthesis was performed by 5'RACE with 10-nucleotide random UMIs. TCRdb re-called the 5' RACE reads through MiXCR, storing one row per CDR3 protein. The sample contains 35,000 to 40,000 distinct CDR3 sequences, about 2.5% of which appear only once. Trimming removed 0 bases at V and 6 bases at J, with 14 bases between. The CDR3 loop spans 15 amino acids. In germline, CDR1 is SGHRS, CDR2 YFSETQ. The sequencing sample was made of PBMCs. The source of this sequence is a middle-aged man with multiple sclerosis. This chain joins TRBV5-1 and TRBJ2-3; possible D gene TRBD2, 6 bases. CDR3: CASSLGQNRGDTQYF. CDR3 bases: TGCGCCAGCAGCTTGGGTCAAAACCGGGGGGATACGCAGTATTTT.